The 19 T cell receptor beta chains presented below share a single source sample, sequenced in a study of identical twins. TCRdb re-derived calls from the 5' RACE reads in MiXCR, one entry per CDR3 protein. The repertoire consists of some 690,000 distinct CDR3 sequences, with roughly 20% occurring once and the leading ten covering 4% to 5.5%. The sample also formed part of further work on T cells expressing NK-cell markers.

Sequenced input: PBMCs. These receptors all come from a woman in her late teens or twenties in good health.

The chain has TRBV6-1 and TRBJ2-1, with 9 bases fitting TRBD2. V shed 10 bases and J 7 bases; nucleotides not matched to a gene: 14. Germline loops: CDR1 MNHNS, CDR2 SASEGT. The CDR3 sequence is 15 residues long. This CDR3 reads CATASTSSGANEQFF. The CDR3 region has the DNA TGTGCCACGGCGTCCACTTCTAGCGGGGCAAATGAGCAGTTCTTC.

This clonotype was counted a few times. The gene calls are TRBV5-5 and TRBJ2-7; unclear D gene. The V end was cut by 7 bases, the J end by 3 bases, with 11 bases between. Per the germline V gene, CDR1 is SGHKS and CDR2 is YYEKEE (reference sequence). The CDR3 is 12 amino acids. This CDR3 is CASALGFYEQYF. Written as DNA, the CDR3 is TGTGCCAGCGCCCTAGGCTTCTACGAGCAGTACTTC.

This chain connects TRBV24-1 to TRBJ2-3, with D perhaps assigned TRBD1 or TRBD2 (5 bases each). CDR3 length: 14 amino acids. Germline values: CDR1 KGHDR, CDR2 SFDVKD. V lost 5 bases and J lost 1, with 9 bases in between. CDR3 residues: CATSAVGGTDTQYF. The CDR3 nucleotides are TGTGCCACCAGTGCAGTGGGGGGCACAGATACGCAGTATTTT.

This clonotype turned up a few times. The V gene is TRBV4-3, the J gene TRBJ2-6; 8 bases fit TRBD1. Germline CDR1 is LGHNA and CDR2 is YSLEER. CDR3 length: 17 residues. The trim removed 0 bases at V and 3 bases at J, leaving 4 bases unmatched. The CDR3 here is CASSQDLRGHGANVLTF. CDR3 coding DNA: TGCGCCAGCAGCCAAGATCTCAGGGGGCATGGGGCCAACGTCCTGACTTTC.

Ten or more counts support this clonotype. This chain uses TRBV10-3 with TRBJ2-5; D uncertain. The V gene's germline CDR1 is ENHRY and CDR2 SYGVKD. This CDR3 has 13 amino acids. The V end lost 4 bases, the J end lost 5 bases, and 11 bases lay between the germline ends. CDR3 sequence reads: CAISVLIQETQYF. The CDR3, as DNA: TGTGCCATCAGTGTCCTAATACAGGAGACCCAGTACTTC.

The chain employs TRBV6-5 and TRBJ2-1; TRBD2 agrees at 10 bases. V dropped 2 bases and J dropped 1; count of bases not matched to a gene: 8. The CDR3 spans 18 residues. CDR1 is MNHEY, CDR2 SVGAGI, per germline. The CDR3 protein is CASSYPPILAGSYNEQFF. DNA for the CDR3: TGTGCCAGCAGTTACCCACCCATACTAGCGGGGTCCTACAATGAGCAGTTCTTC.

This clonotype was observed a few times. This chain uses TRBV20-1 with TRBJ2-1; D may be TRBD2 (6 bases). The CDR3 consists of 16 residues. V shed 3 bases and J shed 2 bases, with 17 bases lying between them. Germline V gene lookup returns CDR1 DFQATT and CDR2 SNEGSKA (reference sequence). CDR3 nucleotide sequence: TGCAGTGCTAGGCTGCGGGGTGGCCTAACCTACAATGAGCAGTTCTTC. It yields the protein CSARLRGGLTYNEQFF.

This clonotype was observed a few times. The chain joins TRBV5-1 to TRBJ2-3; no reliable D call. CDR1 is SGHRS and CDR2 is YFSETQ in the germline V gene. V was cut by 2 bases and J by 1 base, with 11 bases left in between. This CDR3 region has 15 residues. The CDR3 region is CASSFWNSRTDTQYF. The CDR3 nucleotides read TGCGCCAGCAGCTTTTGGAACTCGCGCACAGATACGCAGTATTTT.

The chain uses TRBV29-1 and TRBJ2-7, with D maybe TRBD1 (7 bases). Germline values: CDR1 SQVTM, CDR2 ANQGSEA. V dropped 1 base and J dropped 2 bases, with 18 bases sitting between them. This CDR3 region has 16 residues. The CDR3 spells CSVEVGGTAGTYEQYF. The CDR3 DNA reads TGCAGCGTTGAAGTAGGAGGGACAGCCGGGACCTACGAGCAGTACTTC.

This clonotype was observed many times. The chain recombines TRBV5-6 with TRBJ2-1; a possible D gene is TRBD2 (5 bases). Per germline, CDR1 SGHDT and CDR2 YYEEEE. This CDR3 contains 11 residues. With 1 base removed from V and 10 bases from J, the gap between germline ends came to 6 bases. CDR3 coding DNA: TGTGCCAGCAGCTTGCAGCGGGAGCAGTTCTTC. Protein sequence: CASSLQREQFF. Complete variable domain (other parts from reference TRBV5-6 and TRBJ2-1): DAGVTQSPTHLIKTRGQQVTLRCSPKSGHDTVSWYQQALGQGPQFIFQYYEEEERQRGNFPDRFSGHQFPNYSSELNVNALLLGDSALYLCASSLQREQFFGPGTRLTVL.

This clonotype was counted only a few times. This rearrangement joins TRBV20-1 to TRBJ2-1; D perhaps matches TRBD2 (6 bases). There are 21 residues in the CDR3. V gave up 0 bases and J gave up 3 bases, with 30 bases separating them. Germline CDR1 DFQATT, CDR2 SNEGSKA (reference sequence). This CDR3 reads CSARDADTRGRWDLNYNEQFF. CDR3 DNA sequence: TGCAGTGCTAGAGATGCGGACACTCGGGGACGCTGGGACTTAAACTACAATGAGCAGTTCTTC.

This clonotype came up many times. The V and J genes are TRBV19 and TRBJ2-7; D possibly corresponds to TRBD1 (6 bases). From germline, CDR1 is LNHDA and CDR2 SQIVND (reference sequence). Deletions cut 6 bases from V and 3 bases from J, with 12 bases between. The length of the CDR3 is 13 residues. The CDR3 spells CASSIGQYYEQYF. CDR3 sequence (DNA): TGTGCCAGTAGCATTGGACAGTACTACGAGCAGTACTTC.

The genes are TRBV5-6 and TRBJ2-1; TRBD2 matches at 14 bases. CDR1 is SGHDT, CDR2 YYEEEE, per germline. Germline trimming cut 5 bases from V and 5 bases from J; bases unmatched to any gene: 6. This CDR3 comprises 16 residues. The CDR3 sequence is CASSWTSGGFDNEQFF. The DNA of the CDR3 is TGTGCCAGCAGTTGGACTAGCGGGGGGTTTGACAATGAGCAGTTCTTC.

This clonotype was seen only a few times. The CDR3 sequence is CASSRLSVLSGELFF. For the CDR3, the DNA is TGTGCCAGCAGCCGATTAAGTGTCCTCTCCGGGGAGCTGTTTTTT. The chain employs TRBV27 and TRBJ2-2; unclear D gene. The CDR3 is made up of 15 amino acids. V lost 6 bases, J lost 6 bases, and 17 bases lay in between. CDR1 is MNHEY, CDR2 SMNVEV, per germline (reference sequence).

This clonotype was picked up many times. The chain joins TRBV6-5 to TRBJ1-6; D unclear. CDR1 MNHEY and CDR2 SVGAGI come from the germline V gene. This CDR3 comprises 14 residues. Trimming removed 8 bases from V and 7 bases from J, with 15 bases in between. Here the CDR3 DNA reads TGTGCCAGCGGTATTCGAGTTGGGAATTCACCCCTCCACTTT. Translated, it gives CASGIRVGNSPLHF.

This rearrangement joins TRBV2 to TRBJ2-4; D remains ambiguous. Germline CDR1 reads SNHLY; CDR2 reads FYNNEI. This CDR3 spans 14 amino acids. The V and J ends lost 0 bases and 7 bases respectively, with 10 bases between them. For the CDR3, the DNA is TGTGCCAGCAGTGAAGCGCTTCAAGGGAACATTCAGTACTTC. Its protein product is CASSEALQGNIQYF.

This clonotype was picked up a small number of times. The CDR3: CASSFRPAEAFF. In DNA, the CDR3 is TGTGCCAGCAGCTTTAGGCCTGCTGAAGCTTTCTTT. The chain recombines TRBV7-2 with TRBJ1-1, with no clear D. CDR3 size: 12 residues. Germline V lookup: CDR1 SGHTA, CDR2 FQGNSA. V was trimmed by 3 bases and J by 6 bases, leaving 8 bases between them.

This clonotype was seen a handful of times. This chain connects TRBV29-1 to TRBJ2-7; D unresolved. CDR3 length: 13 residues. V was shortened by 7 bases and J by 5 bases, with 18 bases between the two germline ends. In germline, CDR1 is SQVTM, CDR2 ANQGSEA. CDR3 bases: TGCAGCGGAACGACTGGCATTCAGGACGAGCAGTACTTC. The encoded protein is CSGTTGIQDEQYF.

This clonotype occurred many times. The gene calls are TRBV20-1 and TRBJ2-6; 10 nucleotides match TRBD1. This CDR3 comprises 15 residues. The ends lost 5 bases at V and 1 base at J; junction bases unmatched: 2. Germline CDR1 is DFQATT and CDR2 is SNEGSKA (reference sequence). The CDR3 loop reads CSARTGGSGANVLTF. For the CDR3, the DNA is TGCAGTGCTCGGACAGGGGGGTCTGGGGCCAACGTCCTGACTTTC.